The T cell receptor (beta chain) described here comes from a study of cytomegalovirus exposure and HLA in healthy donors. Study-level points and caveats: TCR beta V- and J-gene trimming, according to a later analysis, was linked to a missense DCLRE1C variant. Per a prior analysis, the majority of TCR beta V segments were productive roughly 87% or roughly 30% of the time. Later on, an analysis found that several of the most significant clusters appeared to be linked to common viral pathogens, which included parvovirus B19.

A multiplex PCR was run with 60 Vbeta primers and 13 Jbeta primers. The protocol was immunoSEQ multiplex PCR, while the TCRdb copy is restricted to in-frame clones and leaves out a portion. The repertoire has approximately 46,000 clones, approximately 68% of them found once; the top ten carry about 6%. In the case of this clone: As yet, its antigen is unknown.

The sample taken for sequencing was PBMCs. This receptor was obtained from a man between 25 and 39 years old in good health and CMV-seronegative.

The CDR3 DNA reads TGTGCCAGTAGTCTAGCCGGAAGGAGGGCTTCGCCCTATGGCTACACCTTC. This encodes CASSLAGRRASPYGYTF. This chain connects TRBV19 to TRBJ1-2; D is undetermined. V dropped 5 bases and J dropped 4 bases, with 23 bases sitting between them. Germline V CDR1 and CDR2: LNHDA, SQIVND (reference sequence). This CDR3 is 17 amino acids long.